Shown below are 20 T cell receptor beta chains from a single sample sequenced in a study of blood T cell repertoires in COVID-19. Assay used: immunoSEQ multiplex PCR; TCRdb lists only in-frame clones, some missing. The profile shows around 280,000 clones, 85% to 90% of them singletons. Material for sequencing was PBMCs or T cells enriched from blood (not recorded which). All receptors come from a woman aged 18-29 years with acute COVID-19.

As regards this clone: The junction does not match germline at one end; this may be a read error. This sequence joins TRBV6-5 and TRBJ1-1; 7 bases are a match to TRBD1. The CDR3 runs to 16 residues. Germline V gene data show CDR1 as MNHEY and CDR2 as SVGAGI. The CDR3 nucleotides are TGTGCCAGCAGTTATTCCCGGGACAGCATAAACAATGAAGCTTTCTTT. It yields the protein CASSYSRDSINNEAFF.

The J gene is TRBJ2-1, the V gene TRBV29-1, with 9 bases matching TRBD2. The J segment lost 5 bases and the V segment lost 6 bases, leaving 2 bases of the junction unmatched. The length of the CDR3 is 12 residues. Germline V gene sequence: CDR1 SQVTM, CDR2 ANQGSEA. The CDR3 here is CSVTSGNNEQFF. CDR3 sequence (DNA): TGCAGCGTGACTAGCGGAAACAATGAGCAGTTCTTC.

The CDR3 loop is CASSQETGKFF. CDR3 nucleotide sequence: TGTGCCAGCAGTCAAGAAACGGGGAAGTTCTTC. V gene TRBV28 combines with J gene TRBJ2-1, with D possibly matching TRBD2 (5 bases). Between the trimmed V and J ends, which lost 5 bases and 14 bases, there was a span of 13 bases. Germline V gene sequence: CDR1 MDHEN, CDR2 SYDVKM. This CDR3 contains 11 residues.

The chain uses TRBV7-2 and TRBJ1-5; tentative D call: TRBD1 (6 bases). The V gene lost 3 bases and the J gene lost 6 bases, with 18 bases spanning the gap. CDR3 size: 16 residues. Germline-derived CDR1 and CDR2 are SGHTA and FQGNSA. The DNA for the CDR3 is TGTGCCAGCAGCTTTAGAGGACAGTCCGGTGGTCAGCCCCAGCATTTT. This codes for CASSFRGQSGGQPQHF.

The chain couples TRBV4-1 to TRBJ2-1, with 9 bases fitting TRBD2. V lost 3 bases and J lost 2; bases outside the gene matches: 5. The CDR3 runs to 16 residues. Germline-derived CDR1 and CDR2 are MGHRA and YSYEKL. Written as DNA, the CDR3 is TGCGCCAGCAGCCAGTTAGCGGGAGTACCCTACAATGAGCAGTTCTTC. Protein sequence: CASSQLAGVPYNEQFF.

The genes are TRBV4-2 and TRBJ1-1, with D perhaps matching TRBD1 (5 bases). The V gene's germline CDR1 is LGHNA and CDR2 YNFKEQ. Trimming cost V 5 bases and J 4 bases, with 17 bases left between them. The CDR3 covers 15 residues. The CDR3 region is CASSSTIPGGTEAFF. CDR3 in DNA: TGTGCCAGCAGCAGCACGATTCCGGGGGGCACTGAAGCTTTCTTT.

This clone was seen only a few times. The genes are TRBV24-1 and TRBJ2-3; 9 bases map to TRBD1. There are 17 residues in the CDR3. Germline assignment: CDR1 KGHDR and CDR2 SFDVKD. V was clipped by 5 bases and J by 0 bases; unmatched bases: 8. CDR3 DNA: TGTGCCACCAGTGGCTCCGGGACAGGGTCTAGCACAGATACGCAGTATTTT. Amino acids: CATSGSGTGSSTDTQYF.

This sequence joins TRBV27 and TRBJ2-3; tentatively, D is TRBD1 (6 bases). The CDR3 has 16 amino acids. Germline assignment: CDR1 MNHEY and CDR2 SMNVEV (reference sequence). Trimming stripped 6 bases from V and 1 base from J, with 17 bases between. DNA for the CDR3: TGTGCCAGCAGAACACTGGGGGCGTATGGCACAGATACGCAGTATTTT. The encoded protein is CASRTLGAYGTDTQYF.

The V gene is TRBV5-8, the J gene TRBJ2-4, with 12 bases that match TRBD2. Unmatched junction bases numbered 11, after V lost 2 bases and J lost 8 bases. Germline lookup yields CDR1 SGHTS and CDR2 YDEGEE. CDR3 length: 17 amino acids. The CDR3 sequence is CASSFGFTSGRRDIQYF. CDR3 coding DNA: TGTGCCAGCAGCTTCGGGTTTACTAGCGGGAGGAGGGACATTCAGTACTTC.

The J gene is TRBJ2-3, the V gene TRBV7-2; D is ambiguous. Germline V gene sequence: CDR1 SGHTA, CDR2 FQGNSA. The CDR3 length is 15 residues. Trimming cost V 3 bases and J 4 bases, with 14 bases left between them. The CDR3 bases are TGTGCCAGCAGCTTCCCCCTCGTAGAGTCAGATACGCAGTATTTT. It translates to CASSFPLVESDTQYF.

The chain carries TRBV15 and TRBJ1-2; D is unclear. Trimming shortened V by 1 base and J by 4 bases, and 10 bases separated the two germline ends. Per the germline V gene, CDR1 is LNHNV and CDR2 is YYDKDF (reference sequence). This CDR3 contains 14 residues. Here the CDR3 reads CATSRAADIYGYTF. The CDR3 DNA follows: TGTGCCACCAGCAGAGCTGCAGATATCTATGGCTACACCTTC.

This chain connects TRBV3-1 (or the pseudogene TRBV3-2) to TRBJ2-4; TRBD2 matches 11 bases. Germline V CDR1 and CDR2: LGHDT, YNNKEL (reference sequence). CDR3 size: 13 residues. Trimming took 0 bases from V and 13 from J; bases not matched to a gene: 2. In DNA, the CDR3 is TGTGCCAGCAGCCAAGAGACTAGCGGGACGCAGTACTTC. Translated, it gives CASSQETSGTQYF.

Remarks on this clone: Other DNA sequences in this sample translate to the same CDR3. The J gene is TRBJ1-5, the V gene TRBV7-9; 10 nucleotides agree with TRBD1. Germline V gene lookup returns CDR1 SEHNR and CDR2 FQNEAQ (reference sequence). The CDR3 runs to 14 residues. J lost 5 bases, V lost 5 bases, and 3 bases had no gene match. The CDR3 coding sequence is TGTGCCAGCAGCCTCGGACAGGGGGATCAGCCCCAGCATTTT. Translated, it gives CASSLGQGDQPQHF.

This clone showed up just once. The chain couples TRBV30 to TRBJ2-3; D possibly corresponds to TRBD1 (6 bases). Trimming cost V 2 bases and J 4 bases, with 16 bases left between them. The CDR3 length is 15 residues. CDR1 GTSNPN and CDR2 SVGIG come from the germline V gene (reference sequence). The CDR3 DNA is TGTGCCTGGAGTCGCCGAGGGGGTCGGCCAGATACGCAGTATTTT. This sequence encodes CAWSRRGGRPDTQYF.

The rearrangement links TRBV4-2 to TRBJ1-2, with 8 positions matching TRBD1. Germline CDR1 is LGHNA and CDR2 is YNFKEQ. Trimming removed 7 bases from V and 5 bases from J; junction bases left unmatched: 12. The CDR3 contains 15 residues. CDR3: CASTQQSTGEYGYTF. For the CDR3, the DNA is TGTGCCAGCACGCAACAATCGACAGGGGAATATGGCTACACCTTC.

This clone showed up just a few times. The chain employs TRBV7-2 and TRBJ1-2, with D uncertain. This CDR3 contains 14 residues. V lost 0 bases and J lost 2, with 7 bases in between. Germline V CDR1 and CDR2: SGHTA, FQGNSA. In DNA, the CDR3 is TGTGCCAGCAGCTTAGCGGGGAGGAACTATGGCTACACCTTC. Its translation is CASSLAGRNYGYTF.

The rearrangement joins TRBV2 to TRBJ1-5, with 9 bases that match TRBD1. V dropped 3 bases and J dropped 6; count of bases not matched to a gene: 6. The CDR3 consists of 15 residues. Germline lookup yields CDR1 SNHLY and CDR2 FYNNEI. This CDR3 reads CASSDTGGRPQPQHF. In DNA, the CDR3 is TGTGCCAGCAGTGATACAGGGGGCCGACCTCAGCCCCAGCATTTT.

The CDR3 is CASRLAGRETQYF. As DNA, the CDR3 is TGTGCCAGCAGACTAGCGGGACGGGAGACCCAGTACTTC. The V call is TRBV5-5, the J call TRBJ2-5, with 10 bases fitting TRBD2. V was clipped by 5 bases and J by 5 bases; unmatched bases: 3. The germline CDR1 and CDR2 sequences are SGHKS and YYEKEE (reference sequence). This CDR3 is 13 amino acids long.

The count of this clone is one. This chain uses TRBV15 with TRBJ2-1, with D perhaps matching TRBD1 (6 bases). V lost 0 bases and J lost 2, with 11 bases in between. This CDR3 spans 16 amino acids. Looked up from germline, CDR1 is LNHNV and CDR2 is YYDKDF (reference sequence). In DNA, the CDR3 is TGTGCCACCAGCAGAGATGGCAGGGGAACCTACAATGAGCAGTTCTTC. Translated: CATSRDGRGTYNEQFF.

The J gene is TRBJ2-7, the V gene TRBV27; weak D call: TRBD2 (6 bases). This CDR3 comprises 11 residues. From germline, CDR1 is MNHEY and CDR2 SMNVEV (reference sequence). Trimming took off 10 bases at V and 7 bases at J, with 14 bases between the two ends. CDR3 coding DNA: TGTGCCACCCTCCGGGCGGGAGAGCAGTACTTC. The encoded protein is CATLRAGEQYF.